This T cell receptor (beta chain) was recovered during a study of lymphopenia after photon versus proton radiotherapy. The study's findings and limits: A bigger post-nadir fall in TCR diversity correlated inversely with survival time in deceased patients. Under photons, naive T cells and diversity fell while effector/memory populations rose. Survival link was tested only in deceased patients; proton benefit remains a possibility. After lymphocyte nadir, photon-treated repertoires showed oligoclonal expansion, especially CD8+ Temra.

Data came from immunoSEQ multiplex PCR; TCRdb stores just in-frame clones and leaves some out. Counted here are more than 80,000 clones, over 70% occurring once; the ten biggest clones make up over 1.2%. Regarding this clone: Its antigen is still unknown.

The germline gives CDR1 SEHNR, CDR2 FQNEAQ (reference sequence). The CDR3 covers 17 residues. Deletions cut 1 base from V and 1 base from J, with 17 bases between. The chain has TRBV7-9 and TRBJ2-7; D might be TRBD2 (6 bases). The sequence was collected from a man aged 60 to 69 with pancreatic cancer. The source material was peripheral blood, sampled from a patient treated with proton-based radiotherapy. CDR3 residues: CASSLGVASGHSYEQYF. CDR3 DNA sequence: TGTGCCAGCAGCTTAGGGGTTGCGAGCGGGCATTCCTACGAGCAGTACTTC.